This TCR beta chain emerged from a study of blood T cell repertoires in COVID-19 (TCRdb year 2020). Study-level background: Samples covering the acute and convalescent phases of COVID-19 were provided by collaborators in the United States, Italy and Spain. The material from the prospective study consisted of cDNA or gDNA derived from T cells, B-cell-depleted T cells, or PBMCs. The dataset comprised deeply sampled blood TCRbeta repertoires from subjects exposed to, actively infected with, or recovered from COVID-19. The repertoires were released in a freely available public database intended as a resource for research on the immune response to SARS-CoV-2. Samples came from the ongoing ImmuneRACE study (first 160 participants) plus 1,254 subjects from 6 global collaborators. The sample metadata nearly always contained a de-identified subject ID, COVID-19 status, age in years and sex. HLA class I and class II types, where available, came from metadata supplied by the sample provider rather than from assay-based typing.

TCRbeta CDR3 regions were amplified from genomic DNA by means of the immunoSEQ Assay, a bias-controlled multiplex PCR. In the source study's methods: Nucleated cell counts per sample were estimated from amplification of reference gene primers within the assay. To quantify the absolute abundance of each unique TCRbeta CDR3 rearrangement, sequence reads were collapsed and filtered. For each sample, productive Simpson clonality was calculated as the square root of Simpson's diversity index across productive rearrangements. TCRdb obtained this table from immuneACCESS and retained in-frame rearrangements with V and J assigned. These tables miss some clones; where compared with another copy, unresolved V genes account for less than half of the shortfall, and the remainder is unexplained. The DNA gave D and trimming, while V, J and clone size come from that table. Across this sample there are approximately 97,000 clones, with around 73% seen only once. The top ten clonotypes cover around 9.8% of the sample.

Each collaborating institution followed its own protocols to collect whole blood in K2EDTA tubes. For TCRbeta analysis, collaborators shipped samples as frozen whole blood, isolated PBMCs, or DNA extracted from either of those sample types. Concerning this clone itself: It has no known antigen specificity. No base-level quality is on record; no much larger clone is a single base apart.

The full study reports these points: Clinical and demographic metadata were provided uncurated, with the amount varying by source and participant.

V is trimmed back by 1 base and J by 10 bases, and the junction contains 16 bases that no gene match accounts for. The CDR3 contains 18 residues, cysteine and phenylalanine counted. The entry retains the CDR3 DNA only, 54 bases that are in frame from base 1. From the germline V gene, CDR1 is KGHSY and CDR2 is FQNENV. Sequencing input: peripheral blood. The chain was built from TRBV16 and TRBJ1-6; 7 junctional bases match TRBD1. The source is a man between 60 and 75 years old with active or convalescent COVID-19. The CDR3 in this case is CASSQFLGSTGLKSPLHF. The DNA sequence is TGTGCCAGCAGCCAATTTCTCGGATCGACAGGGCTAAAGTCACCCCTCCACTTT.